Given below is one TCR beta chain in context. The sample comes from a study of blood T cell repertoires in COVID-19. The CDR3 length is 17 residues. V dropped 0 bases and J dropped 4 bases, with 13 bases sitting between them. Germline-derived CDR1 and CDR2 are SGHTA and FQGNSA. Clones were read by immunoSEQ multiplex PCR, and TCRdb kept only the in-frame ones, dropping some. Among 300,000 to 350,000 clones listed, roughly 90% were seen once. The receptor was derived from a woman between 35 and 50 years old with COVID-19, enrolled during active disease. V gene TRBV7-2 combines with J gene TRBJ2-6; D gene uncertain. The sequenced sample consisted of peripheral blood. CDR3 coding DNA: TGTGCCAGCAGCTTAGCGCGCCAGAGGTCAGGGGCCAACGTCCTGACTTTC. This translates into CASSLARQRSGANVLTF.